Listed here are 2 T cell receptor beta chains from one sample, sequenced in a study of blood T cell repertoires in COVID-19. Only in-frame clones appear in the TCRdb table, and some are missing; sequencing was by immunoSEQ multiplex PCR. Among around 310,000 clones listed, over 75% were seen once. Sequencing was carried out using peripheral blood. These receptors all stem from a woman aged 25 to 39 with COVID-19, enrolled during active disease.

V gene TRBV2 combines with J gene TRBJ1-5; 7 nucleotides agree with TRBD1. Germline V gene data show CDR1 as SNHLY and CDR2 as FYNNEI. CDR3 size: 16 residues. Germline trimming cut 6 bases from V and 2 bases from J; bases unmatched to any gene: 10. The CDR3 is CASRRDRGSGNQPQHF. CDR3 sequence (DNA): TGTGCCAGCAGGAGGGACAGAGGGTCGGGCAATCAGCCCCAGCATTTT.

V and J are TRBV4-2 and TRBJ1-2; TRBD1 might be the D (6 bases). The CDR3 totals 16 residues. V was cut by 3 bases and J by 6 bases, with 20 bases left in between. Germline CDR1 and CDR2: LGHNA and YNFKEQ. This CDR3 reads CASSHPAGALLDGYTF. The CDR3 DNA follows: TGTGCCAGCAGCCACCCCGCGGGGGCGCTTCTTGATGGCTACACCTTC.